The clone carrying this TCR beta chain was observed a handful of times. Its antigen is not known. The sample comes from a study of T-cell memory formation after mild COVID-19. Study-wide background: TCR clusters were mostly donor specific.

TCR alpha and TCR beta cDNA libraries with sample barcodes and UMIs came from 5'RACE using constant-segment primers. TCRdb analysed the 5' RACE reads with MiXCR anew, one entry per CDR3 protein. The sample shows hundreds of thousands of distinct CDR3 sequences, around 17% of them seen only once. Germline V lookup: CDR1 SEHNR, CDR2 FQNEAQ (reference sequence). CDR3 length: 18 amino acids. V lost 4 bases and J lost 2; bases outside the gene matches: 7. Study-wide results and caveats: Pre-infection memory contained some responding clones, which suggested that cross-reactive memory had joined. Day 15 to 85 contracting clones showed balanced CD4/CD8; day 15 to 37 expanders favored CD4+.

The sequencing sample was made of PBMCs or a T cell subset sorted from them (not recorded which). This chain links TRBV7-9 with TRBJ2-6; 11 positions match TRBD1. This clonotype originated in a young man who had mild COVID-19 (a few samples of this study predate the infection). Cell type and time point are not known. The CDR3 DNA follows: TGTGCCAGCAGCTGGGGACAGGGGGGAAAGGCTGGGGCCAACGTCCTGACTTTC. It translates to CASSWGQGGKAGANVLTF. The complete variable domain, with remaining parts taken from reference TRBV7-9 and TRBJ2-6, reads DTGVSQNPRHKITKRGQNVTFRCDPISEHNRLYWYRQTLGQGPEFLTYFQNEAQLEKSRLLSDRFSAERPKGSFSTLEIQRTEQGDSAMYLCASSWGQGGKAGANVLTFGAGSRLTVL.